The clone carrying this T cell receptor (beta chain) was found a few times. Antigen unknown. This record belongs to a study of radiation and T cells in renal cell carcinoma. Sequencing used immunoSEQ multiplex PCR; TCRdb keeps in-frame clones, though not all of them. Among about 5,600 clones listed, roughly two thirds were seen once. Study-wide findings and caveats: Intratumoral heterogeneity was not captured in these approximately 0.91 g regions. Top 100 clonotypes averaged about 50% in irradiated versus about 45% in nephrectomy-only tumors. Dominant CDR3 motifs occupied more repertoire in irradiated than control tumors.

Germline CDR1 and CDR2: SGHDT and YYEEEE. The V and J ends lost 0 bases and 0 bases, in that order; junction bases with no gene match: 4. The CDR3 sequence is 16 residues long. As for treatment: treatment-naive control, cytoreductive nephrectomy. Treatment-naive patients without radiation supplied the control tumors at nephrectomy. The TCR originated in a human donor with renal cell carcinoma. Sequences were derived from tumor tissue, sampled from a patient whose treatment was nephrectomy without radiotherapy. The gene calls are TRBV5-6 and TRBJ2-3, with 7 bases identical to TRBD1. The CDR3 here is CASSLVGQSSTDTQYF. The CDR3 DNA reads TGTGCCAGCAGCTTGGTGGGACAGTCTAGCACAGATACGCAGTATTTT. The complete variable domain, with remaining parts taken from reference TRBV5-6 and TRBJ2-3, reads DAGVTQSPTHLIKTRGQQVTLRCSPKSGHDTVSWYQQALGQGPQFIFQYYEEEERQRGNFPDRFSGHQFPNYSSELNVNALLLGDSALYLCASSLVGQSSTDTQYFGPGTRLTVL.